Listed here are 29 T cell receptor beta chains from one sample, sequenced in a study of cytomegalovirus exposure and HLA in healthy donors (TCRdb year 2017). The receptor library was made with the immunoSEQ multiplex PCR assay. For the multiplex PCR, a mixture combining 60 forward primers for TCR Vbeta segments and 13 reverse primers for TCR Jbeta segments was used. Drawn from immuneACCESS, this table holds only the in-frame rearrangements with V and J called that TCRdb kept. Clones are partly lost; checked studies trace under half to an unresolved V gene and leave the rest unexplained. The sample table contains around 70,000 clones; only one count was recorded for 70% to 85% of them. The ten largest account for around 3% of the sample. The sequencing sample was made of PBMCs. These receptors originate from a girl between 5 and 17 years old in good health and CMV-seropositive.

This clone is medium-sized in the sample. V and J are TRBV4-3 and TRBJ2-7, with 10 bases lining up with TRBD1. The germline CDR1 and CDR2 sequences are LGHNA and YSLEER. The CDR3 contains 16 residues. J was trimmed by 1 base and V by 3 bases; bases with no gene match: 6. This CDR3 is CASSHSGTGESYEQYF. The CDR3 region has the DNA TGCGCCAGCAGCCATTCCGGGACAGGGGAGTCCTACGAGCAGTACTTC.

This clone was counted a single time. The chain combines TRBV6-1 with TRBJ1-6; D not certain. CDR3 length equals 14 residues. V lost 2 bases to trimming and J lost 5 bases, with 7 bases between them. The germline V gene encodes CDR1 MNHNS and CDR2 SASEGT. In DNA form, the CDR3 reads TGTGCCAGCAGTGAAATAGAGAATAATTCACCCCTCCACTTT. Translation gives CASSEIENNSPLHF.

V usage is TRBV25-1 and J usage is TRBJ1-2; 8 bases align to TRBD1. Trimming took 1 base from V and 3 from J; bases not matched to a gene: 4. CDR1 and CDR2 (germline): MGHDK, SYGVNS. This CDR3 spans 15 amino acids. CDR3 DNA: TGTGCCAGCAGTGAATTAGGGACAGGCTACTATGGCTACACCTTC. As protein: CASSELGTGYYGYTF.

The V gene is TRBV7-2, the J gene TRBJ2-7; 10 bases fit TRBD2. This CDR3 is 17 amino acids long. The germline V gene encodes CDR1 SGHTA and CDR2 FQGNSA. Trimming cost V 3 bases and J 0 bases; bases outside gene matches: 8. The CDR3 sequence is CASSLPSTSGNSYEQYF. CDR3 nucleotides: TGTGCCAGCAGCTTGCCCTCAACTAGCGGGAACTCCTACGAGCAGTACTTC. Using reference TRBV7-2 and TRBJ2-7 for the parts outside the CDR3, the full variable domain is GAGVSQSPSNKVTEKGKDVELRCDPISGHTALYWYRQSLGQGLEFLIYFQGNSAPDKSGLPSDRFSAERTGGSVSTLTIQRTQQEDSAVYLCASSLPSTSGNSYEQYFGPGTRLTVT.

The chain links TRBV28 to TRBJ1-1; D is perhaps TRBD1 (6 bases). The V end was cut by 3 bases, the J end by 6 bases, with 17 bases between. Germline CDR1 MDHEN, CDR2 SYDVKM. The CDR3 covers 15 residues. CDR3 in DNA: TGTGCCAGCAGTTTTCAGGGGAGGGGTGTCGCTGAAGCTTTCTTT. Amino acid sequence: CASSFQGRGVAEAFF.

This clone appeared a few times. The CDR3 DNA sequence: TGCGCCAGCACGATCGGGGGGATCAACGAGCAGTACTTC. Residues: CASTIGGINEQYF. The chain recombines TRBV10-2 with TRBJ2-7; 7 nucleotides agree with TRBD2. The CDR3 consists of 13 residues. Trimming took 7 bases from V and 5 from J; bases not matched to a gene: 8. Germline CDR1 reads WSHSY; CDR2 reads SAAADI.

The chain uses TRBV29-1 and TRBJ2-2; D unresolved. The CDR3 spans 13 residues. Trimming pared 1 base from V and 0 bases from J, leaving 3 bases between. CDR1 and CDR2 from the germline V gene are SQVTM and ANQGSEA. CDR3 in DNA: TGCAGCGTTGAAGGGCCGAACACCGGGGAGCTGTTTTTT. Its protein product is CSVEGPNTGELFF.

This chain links TRBV10-1 with TRBJ2-6; weak D call: TRBD1 (6 bases). The V gene's germline CDR1 is WNHNN and CDR2 SYGVQD (reference sequence). Trimming left V 2 bases short and J 0 bases short, with 14 bases between. The CDR3 consists of 18 residues. For the CDR3, the DNA is TGCGCCAGCAGTGAGGAGGCAGGGGTCGACTCTGGGGCCAACGTCCTGACTTTC. The encoded protein is CASSEEAGVDSGANVLTF.

CDR3 sequence: CSVGVTVNTEAFF. CDR3 nucleotides: TGCAGCGTTGGGGTGACAGTGAACACTGAAGCTTTCTTT. This rearrangement joins TRBV29-1 to TRBJ1-1, with D possibly TRBD1 on 5 matching bases. The CDR3 consists of 13 residues. V gave up 4 bases and J gave up 0 bases, with 9 bases separating them. Germline CDR1 reads SQVTM; CDR2 reads ANQGSEA.

The chain is built from TRBV6-1 and TRBJ1-5; D not certain. The length of the CDR3 is 14 residues. Trimming took off 1 base at V and 6 bases at J, with 10 bases between the two ends. Germline assignment: CDR1 MNHNS and CDR2 SASEGT. The CDR3 reads CASSEVWEGQPQHF. The DNA for the CDR3 is TGTGCCAGCAGTGAAGTGTGGGAGGGTCAGCCCCAGCATTTT.

V gene TRBV9 combines with J gene TRBJ1-1, with D maybe TRBD1 (5 bases). The germline V gene has CDR1 SGDLS and CDR2 YYNGEE. Trimming pared 3 bases from V and 1 base from J, leaving 7 bases between. This CDR3 region has 13 residues. Here the CDR3 reads CASSGQPNTEAFF. As DNA, the CDR3 is TGTGCCAGCAGCGGACAGCCGAACACTGAAGCTTTCTTT.

This clone has only one observation. The chain has TRBV7-8 and TRBJ2-7, with 8 bases that match TRBD2. Trimming at V came to 0 bases and at J to 6 bases, leaving 10 bases not matched to a gene. The CDR3 has 16 amino acids. Looked up from germline, CDR1 is SGHVS and CDR2 is FQNEAQ. The CDR3 sequence: CASSLAFPGLGSEQYF. CDR3 DNA: TGTGCCAGCAGCTTAGCGTTCCCGGGACTAGGTTCCGAGCAGTACTTC.

The chain uses TRBV7-8 and TRBJ2-5; D ambiguous. The germline gives CDR1 SGHVS, CDR2 FQNEAQ. The CDR3 covers 18 residues. V gave up 0 bases and J gave up 1 base, with 18 bases separating them. CDR3 protein: CASSLALRNSYPQETQYF. In DNA form, the CDR3 reads TGTGCCAGCAGCTTAGCGCTCAGGAACTCCTACCCCCAAGAGACCCAGTACTTC.

V gene TRBV4-3 combines with J gene TRBJ1-1; possible D gene TRBD1, 5 bases. The CDR3 loop spans 13 amino acids. Germline values: CDR1 LGHNA, CDR2 YSLEER. Trimming took 4 bases from V and 3 from J, leaving 9 bases between them. For the CDR3, the DNA is TGCGCCAGCAGCCCGGGGGAGCACACTGAAGCTTTCTTT. Protein product: CASSPGEHTEAFF.

Turning to this clone: This sample includes further DNA sequences coding for the same CDR3. The rearrangement joins TRBV6-6 to TRBJ2-7; 8 bases are a match to TRBD1. The CDR3 is 15 amino acids. Germline V gene lookup returns CDR1 MNHNY and CDR2 SVGAGI (reference sequence). V gave up 0 bases and J gave up 5 bases; unmatched junction bases: 6. The CDR3 region is CASSYSRDRGDEQYF. DNA for the CDR3: TGTGCCAGCAGTTACTCACGAGACAGGGGTGACGAGCAGTACTTC.

The rearrangement joins TRBV7-2 to TRBJ1-4, with TRBD1 matching over 8 bases. The ends lost 5 bases at V and 6 bases at J; junction bases unmatched: 5. The CDR3 is made up of 14 amino acids. CDR1 SGHTA and CDR2 FQGNSA come from the germline V gene. CDR3 nucleotides: TGTGCCAGCAGCCTCGACAGGGGTTATGAAAAACTGTTTTTT. It yields the protein CASSLDRGYEKLFF.

The CDR3 DNA reads TGCGCCAGCAGCCCCGGTGGGGGAGGAGATTCACCCCTCCACTTT. Its translation is CASSPGGGGDSPLHF. The chain uses TRBV5-1 and TRBJ1-6, with a possible D match to TRBD1 (5 bases). V lost 4 bases to trimming and J lost 8 bases, with 16 bases between them. Germline CDR1 SGHRS, CDR2 YFSETQ. CDR3 size: 15 residues.

Of note for this clone: This specimen includes other DNA sequences encoding the same CDR3. The chain combines TRBV19 with TRBJ2-7; possibly TRBD1 for D (6 bases). The CDR3 is made up of 12 amino acids. Trimming removed 5 bases from V and 4 bases from J, with 9 bases in between. CDR1 is LNHDA and CDR2 is SQIVND in the germline V gene (reference sequence). CDR3 amino acids: CASSQQGYEQYF. CDR3 nucleotide sequence: TGTGCCAGTAGTCAACAGGGATACGAGCAGTACTTC.

This CDR3 reads CASRTGPYEQYF. The CDR3 DNA is TGTGCTAGCCGGACAGGGCCCTACGAGCAGTACTTC. The chain has TRBV28 and TRBJ2-7, with 8 bases lining up with TRBD1. CDR1 is MDHEN and CDR2 is SYDVKM in the germline V gene. The CDR3 has 12 amino acids.

The chain joins TRBV7-2 to TRBJ1-6, with D unclear. Trimming removed 4 bases at V and 8 bases at J, with 15 bases between. This CDR3 comprises 15 residues. Germline V gives CDR1 SGHTA, CDR2 FQGNSA. The DNA of the CDR3 is TGTGCCAGCAGCTACCGGCCTCCGGGAGATTCACCCCTCCACTTT. This codes for CASSYRPPGDSPLHF. The full variable domain, its missing parts supplied by reference TRBV7-2 and TRBJ1-6, is GAGVSQSPSNKVTEKGKDVELRCDPISGHTALYWYRQSLGQGLEFLIYFQGNSAPDKSGLPSDRFSAERTGGSVSTLTIQRTQQEDSAVYLCASSYRPPGDSPLHFGNGTRLTVT.

The genes are TRBV5-1 and TRBJ1-3; the D gene is possibly TRBD1 (5 bases). Germline-derived CDR1 and CDR2 are SGHRS and YFSETQ. Between the trimmed V and J ends, which lost 4 bases and 4 bases, there was a span of 18 bases. The CDR3 has 16 residues. The CDR3 nucleotides read TGCGCCAGCAGCCCCACCGGGGGAAAAGGAGGAAACACCATATATTTT. It yields the protein CASSPTGGKGGNTIYF.

The rearrangement links TRBV6-1 to TRBJ1-5, with TRBD1 matching 11 bases. Germline V gene sequence: CDR1 MNHNS, CDR2 SASEGT. The trim removed 4 bases at V and 7 bases at J, leaving 3 bases unmatched. This CDR3 has 14 amino acids. The CDR3 DNA reads as TGTGCCAGCAGTGCGGACAGGGGGCGGCAGCCCCAGCATTTT. Amino acids: CASSADRGRQPQHF.

This clone was counted once. This rearrangement joins TRBV6-5 to TRBJ2-7; D possibly corresponds to TRBD2 (5 bases). V was trimmed by 5 bases and J by 6 bases, leaving 14 bases between them. The CDR3 consists of 13 residues. Per the germline V gene, CDR1 is MNHEY and CDR2 is SVGAGI. The CDR3 region is CASSTIRGAEQYF. Written as DNA, the CDR3 is TGTGCCAGCAGTACAATCCGGGGAGCCGAGCAGTACTTC.

This clone was observed a single time. As DNA, the CDR3 is TGTGCCAGCAGGGGGCACCAATTCACAGATACGCAGTATTTT. It encodes CASRGHQFTDTQYF. The genes are TRBV5-8 and TRBJ2-3; TRBD1 is a possible D gene (5 bases). V shed 5 bases and J shed 2 bases, with 12 bases lying between them. Germline CDR1 reads SGHTS; CDR2 reads YDEGEE. The CDR3 extends over 14 amino acids. Looking up the rest from reference TRBV5-8 and TRBJ2-3 gives the full variable domain: EAGVTQSPTHLIKTRGQQATLRCSPISGHTSVYWYQQALGLGLQFLLWYDEGEERNRGNFPPRFSGRQFPNYSSELNVNALELEDSALYLCASRGHQFTDTQYFGPGTRLTVL.

The J gene is TRBJ1-2, the V gene TRBV4-1; TRBD1 aligns across 9 bases. The CDR3 runs 16 residues. V gave up 3 bases and J gave up 4 bases; unmatched junction bases: 9. Germline CDR1 is MGHRA and CDR2 is YSYEKL. CDR3 nucleotide sequence: TGCGCCAGCAGCCAGGGGGGACAGGGTGTGGGCTATGGCTACACCTTC. Its protein product is CASSQGGQGVGYGYTF.

Concerning this clone: This same CDR3 is encoded by further DNA sequences in the sample. The chain recombines TRBV11-2 with TRBJ2-7, with D hard to call. The CDR3 spans 14 residues. Germline V gene sequence: CDR1 SGHAT, CDR2 FQNNGV. Trimming left V 1 base short and J 0 bases short, with 7 bases between. The chain's CDR3 is CASSLVRSSYEQYF. CDR3 bases: TGTGCCAGCAGCTTAGTAAGGAGCTCCTACGAGCAGTACTTC.

The chain recombines TRBV27 with TRBJ2-7, with 8 bases matching TRBD1. J lost 3 bases, V lost 8 bases, and 6 bases had no gene match. Germline CDR1 is MNHEY and CDR2 is SMNVEV (reference sequence). The CDR3 spans 13 residues. The CDR3 nucleotides read TGTGCCAGCGGCGGACAGGGACTCTACGAGCAGTACTTC. Amino acid sequence: CASGGQGLYEQYF.

This sequence joins TRBV27 and TRBJ2-1; 7 bases agree with TRBD1. The germline V gene encodes CDR1 MNHEY and CDR2 SMNVEV (reference sequence). There are 12 residues in the CDR3. For the CDR3, the DNA is TGTGCATCGACAGGGTACTACAATGAGCAGTTCTTC. It yields the protein CASTGYYNEQFF.

The chain combines TRBV2 with TRBJ1-6; 8 bases map to TRBD1. CDR1 SNHLY and CDR2 FYNNEI come from the germline V gene. The CDR3 covers 15 residues. Trimming cost V 1 base and J 10 bases; bases outside gene matches: 6. As DNA, the CDR3 is TGTGCCAGCAGTGAAGGGACAGGGCATCGGTCACCCCTCCACTTT. Translated: CASSEGTGHRSPLHF.